These 8 T cell receptor beta chains originate from one sample sequenced in a study of blood T cell repertoires in COVID-19. TCRdb's table, derived via immunoSEQ multiplex PCR, lists solely in-frame clones and lacks some. Here the sample spans fewer than 150,000 clones, about 90% being singletons. The sequencing input was peripheral blood. The receptors shown here come from a woman in her forties or fifties with acute or convalescent COVID-19.

V is TRBV3-1 (or the pseudogene TRBV3-2) and J is TRBJ2-3, with 14 positions matching TRBD2. Germline-derived CDR1 and CDR2 are LGHDT and YNNKEL (reference sequence). Trimming took 4 bases from V and 7 from J; bases not matched to a gene: 7. The CDR3 is made up of 16 amino acids. CDR3 DNA: TGTGCCAGCAGCCCTATTTGGACTAGCGGGAGGAATACGCAGTATTTT. It encodes CASSPIWTSGRNTQYF.

V gene TRBV30 combines with J gene TRBJ2-1; 7 bases fit TRBD1. Trimming removed 2 bases from V and 2 bases from J; junction bases left unmatched: 6. The CDR3 runs to 15 residues. From germline, CDR1 is GTSNPN and CDR2 SVGIG (reference sequence). The CDR3 loop reads CAWSPMQGAYNEQFF. In nucleotides, the CDR3 is TGTGCCTGGAGTCCAATGCAGGGGGCCTACAATGAGCAGTTCTTC. The full variable domain, rest sourced from reference TRBV30 and TRBJ2-1, is SQTIHQWPATLVQPVGSPLSLECTVEGTSNPNLYWYRQAAGRGLQLLFYSVGIGQISSEVPQNLSASRPQDRQFILSSKKLLLSDSGFYLCAWSPMQGAYNEQFFGPGTRLTVL.

J is TRBJ2-5 and V is TRBV6-6; D not resolved. With 0 bases removed from V and 4 bases from J, the gap between germline ends came to 6 bases. The CDR3 consists of 13 residues. Germline assignment: CDR1 MNHNY and CDR2 SVGAGI (reference sequence). Here the CDR3 reads CASSYSAGETQYF. Here the CDR3 DNA reads TGTGCCAGCAGTTACTCGGCAGGAGAGACCCAGTACTTC.

The chain is built from TRBV7-7 and TRBJ2-3; the match to TRBD1 covers 7 bases. CDR3 length equals 14 residues. Losses at the gene ends were 4 bases for V and 2 bases for J; bases not matched to a gene: 3. In germline, CDR1 is SSHAT, CDR2 FNYEAQ (reference sequence). Here the CDR3 DNA reads TGTGCCAGCAGCTCAGGGGGAAACACAGATACGCAGTATTTT. Its translation is CASSSGGNTDTQYF.

The chain carries TRBV19 and TRBJ1-4, with 10 bases lining up with TRBD1. The trim removed 7 bases at V and 5 bases at J, leaving 10 bases unmatched. Germline V gene sequence: CDR1 LNHDA, CDR2 SQIVND (reference sequence). This CDR3 is 16 amino acids long. The CDR3 reads CASTATGGVRNEKLFF. The CDR3 DNA reads TGTGCCAGTACCGCGACAGGGGGCGTACGAAATGAAAAACTGTTTTTT.

The chain joins TRBV6-1 to TRBJ1-5; TRBD1 matches 9 bases. Germline CDR1 MNHNS, CDR2 SASEGT. The CDR3 has 17 residues. J lost 6 bases, V lost 2 bases, and 11 bases had no gene match. CDR3 loop: CASSEHPTGGAGQPQHF. The CDR3 DNA reads TGTGCCAGCAGTGAACACCCCACAGGGGGCGCGGGTCAGCCCCAGCATTTT.

V and J are TRBV28 and TRBJ1-6; possible D gene TRBD1, 5 bases. V lost 4 bases and J 6 bases, leaving 10 bases between the germline ends. CDR1 MDHEN and CDR2 SYDVKM come from the germline V gene. This CDR3 region has 14 residues. CDR3 sequence reads: CASSSGGFNSPLHF. The DNA for the CDR3 is TGTGCCAGCAGTTCTGGGGGGTTTAATTCACCCCTCCACTTT.

The gene calls are TRBV7-6 and TRBJ2-3, with 14 bases aligning to TRBD2. With 4 bases clipped from V and 1 base from J, the junction kept 7 bases outside the gene matches. The length of the CDR3 is 18 residues. CDR1 and CDR2 (germline): SGHVS, FNYEAQ. The CDR3 spells CASSSGTSGRRGTDTQYF. The CDR3, as DNA: TGTGCCAGCAGCTCCGGGACTAGCGGGAGACGAGGCACAGATACGCAGTATTTT.